These 8 T cell receptor beta chains were sequenced from one sample in a study of blood T cell repertoires in COVID-19. Assay used: immunoSEQ multiplex PCR; TCRdb lists only in-frame clones, some missing. The data hold about 270,000 clones, with roughly 90% observed a single time. Sequencing was done on a sample of PBMCs or T cells enriched from blood (not recorded which). Every receptor here comes from a man aged 40-50 years who had been exposed to COVID-19.

The V and J genes are TRBV27 and TRBJ1-5; no clear D. The length of the CDR3 is 13 residues. Deletions cut 5 bases from V and 0 bases from J, with 5 bases between. Germline-derived CDR1 and CDR2 are MNHEY and SMNVEV (reference sequence). DNA of the CDR3: TGTGCCAGCAGTCCGTATAGCAATCAGCCCCAGCATTTT. This gives the protein CASSPYSNQPQHF.

The chain uses TRBV29-1 and TRBJ2-3; 11 nucleotides align to TRBD2. The CDR3 has 14 amino acids. In germline, CDR1 is SQVTM, CDR2 ANQGSEA. Trimming cost V 8 bases and J 4 bases; bases outside gene matches: 8. CDR3 in DNA: TGCAGCCTCCGACTAGCGGGACGCCCAGATACGCAGTATTTT. Translating gives CSLRLAGRPDTQYF.

This chain connects TRBV28 to TRBJ1-2, with D possibly matching TRBD1 (6 bases). The CDR3 runs to 14 residues. From germline, CDR1 is MDHEN and CDR2 SYDVKM. V lost 6 bases, J lost 6 bases, and 17 bases lay in between. The CDR3 is CASRHTGSRNGYTF. DNA for the CDR3: TGTGCCAGCAGACACACAGGGTCACGGAATGGCTACACCTTC.

J is TRBJ1-6 and V is TRBV28; D is undetermined. From germline, CDR1 is MDHEN and CDR2 SYDVKM. CDR3 size: 12 residues. V shed 6 bases and J shed 6 bases, with 6 bases lying between them. The CDR3 DNA sequence: TGTGCCAGCAGCGACTTTAATTCACCCCTCCACTTT. This sequence encodes CASSDFNSPLHF.

The gene calls are TRBV7-3 and TRBJ2-2; 8 positions agree with TRBD2. Trimming cost V 0 bases and J 6 bases; bases outside gene matches: 12. The CDR3 spans 18 residues. The V gene's germline CDR1 is SGHTA and CDR2 FQGTGA. CDR3 loop: CASSLTDISGSPAGELFF. In DNA, the CDR3 is TGTGCCAGCAGCTTAACGGACATAAGCGGGAGCCCCGCCGGGGAGCTGTTTTTT.

The J gene is TRBJ2-5, the V gene TRBV7-2; D gene unclear. The CDR3 extends over 17 amino acids. The V end was cut by 5 bases, the J end by 1 base, with 20 bases between. CDR1 and CDR2 (germline): SGHTA, FQGNSA. CDR3 region: CASSLTARRALQETQYF. For the CDR3, the DNA is TGTGCCAGCAGCCTAACAGCTCGCAGAGCCCTCCAAGAGACCCAGTACTTC.

The J gene is TRBJ2-1, the V gene TRBV7-2, with TRBD2 matching 7 bases. This CDR3 region has 15 residues. Trimming removed 5 bases from V and 5 bases from J; junction bases left unmatched: 9. CDR1 is SGHTA, CDR2 FQGNSA, per germline. The CDR3 DNA is TGTGCCAGCAGCCCCTCGGGGGGAGGGAACAATGAGCAGTTCTTC. Translation: CASSPSGGGNNEQFF.

The chain links TRBV6-6 to TRBJ1-3; D possibly corresponds to TRBD1 (5 bases). Trimming removed 4 bases at V and 0 bases at J, with 7 bases between. Per germline, CDR1 MNHNY and CDR2 SVGAGI (reference sequence). The CDR3 sequence is 14 residues long. CDR3 region: CASSWDYSGNTIYF. The CDR3 bases are TGTGCCAGCAGTTGGGACTACTCTGGAAACACCATATATTTT.